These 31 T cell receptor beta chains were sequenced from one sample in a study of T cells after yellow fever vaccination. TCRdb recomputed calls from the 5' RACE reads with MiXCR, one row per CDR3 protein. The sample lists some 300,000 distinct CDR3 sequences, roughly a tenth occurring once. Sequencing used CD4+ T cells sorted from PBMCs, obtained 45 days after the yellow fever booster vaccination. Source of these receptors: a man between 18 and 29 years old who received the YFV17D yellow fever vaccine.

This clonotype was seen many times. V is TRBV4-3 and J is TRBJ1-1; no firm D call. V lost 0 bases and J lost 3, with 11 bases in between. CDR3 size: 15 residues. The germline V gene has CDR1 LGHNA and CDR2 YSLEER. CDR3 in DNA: TGCGCCAGCAGCCAAGAGCCGGGAGAGGACACTGAAGCTTTCTTT. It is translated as CASSQEPGEDTEAFF.

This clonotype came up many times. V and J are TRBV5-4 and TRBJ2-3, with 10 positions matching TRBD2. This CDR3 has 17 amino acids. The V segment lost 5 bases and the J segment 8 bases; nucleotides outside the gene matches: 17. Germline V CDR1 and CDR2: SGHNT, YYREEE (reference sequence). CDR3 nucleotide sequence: TGTGCCAGCAGTCCACCGCTAGCGGGGGCAGATGCGGGTACGCAGTATTTT. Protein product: CASSPPLAGADAGTQYF.

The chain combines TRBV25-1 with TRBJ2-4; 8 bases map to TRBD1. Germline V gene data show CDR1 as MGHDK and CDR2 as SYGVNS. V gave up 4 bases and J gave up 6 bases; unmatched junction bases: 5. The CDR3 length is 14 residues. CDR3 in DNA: TGTGCCAGCAGTGGTGACAGGGGTTTAAACATTCAGTACTTC. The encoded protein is CASSGDRGLNIQYF.

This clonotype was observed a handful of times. In DNA form, the CDR3 reads TGTGCCAGCAGCGTAGAGACTAGCGGGGGGGCAGGCGCGCAGTATTTT. As protein: CASSVETSGGAGAQYF. V is TRBV9 and J is TRBJ2-3, with 14 bases that match TRBD2. V gave up 0 bases and J gave up 10 bases; unmatched junction bases: 7. Germline-derived CDR1 and CDR2 are SGDLS and YYNGEE. The CDR3 consists of 16 residues.

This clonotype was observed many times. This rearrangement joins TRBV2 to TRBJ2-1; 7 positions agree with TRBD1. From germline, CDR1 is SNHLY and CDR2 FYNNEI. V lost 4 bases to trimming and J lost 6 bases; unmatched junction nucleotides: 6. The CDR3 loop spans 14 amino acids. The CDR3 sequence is CASSASTGTNEQFF. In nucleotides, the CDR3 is TGTGCCAGCAGTGCGTCGACAGGGACCAATGAGCAGTTCTTC. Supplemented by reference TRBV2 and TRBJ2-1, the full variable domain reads EPEVTQTPSHQVTQMGQEVILRCVPISNHLYFYWYRQILGQKVEFLVSFYNNEISEKSEIFDDQFSVERPDGSNFTLKIRSTKLEDSAMYFCASSASTGTNEQFFGPGTRLTVL.

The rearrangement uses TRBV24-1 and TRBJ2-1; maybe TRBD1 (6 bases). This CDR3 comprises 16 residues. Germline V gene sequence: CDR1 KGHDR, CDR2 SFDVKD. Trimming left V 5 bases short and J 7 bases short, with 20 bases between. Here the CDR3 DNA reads TGTGCCACCAGTGCTAGCTCGGACAGCTATACTAATGAGCAGTTCTTC. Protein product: CATSASSDSYTNEQFF.

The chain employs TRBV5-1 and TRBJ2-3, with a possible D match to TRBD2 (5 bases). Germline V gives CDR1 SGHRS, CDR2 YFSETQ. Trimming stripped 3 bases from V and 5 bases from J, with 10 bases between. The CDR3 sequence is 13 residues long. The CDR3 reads CASSSEAIDTQYF. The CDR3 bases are TGCGCCAGCAGCTCGGAGGCCATAGATACGCAGTATTTT.

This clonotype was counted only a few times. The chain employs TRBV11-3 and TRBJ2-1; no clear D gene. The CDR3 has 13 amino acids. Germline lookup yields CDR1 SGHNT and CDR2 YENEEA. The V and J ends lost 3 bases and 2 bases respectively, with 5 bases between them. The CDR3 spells CASSFRAYNEQFF. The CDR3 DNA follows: TGTGCCAGCAGCTTTAGAGCCTACAATGAGCAGTTCTTC.

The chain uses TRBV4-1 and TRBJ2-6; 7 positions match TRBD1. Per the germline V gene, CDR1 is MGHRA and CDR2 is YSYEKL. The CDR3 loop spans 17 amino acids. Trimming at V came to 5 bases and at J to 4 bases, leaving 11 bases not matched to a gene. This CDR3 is CASSSPLGGQGANVLTF. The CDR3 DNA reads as TGCGCCAGCAGCTCGCCTCTAGGGGGACAGGGGGCCAACGTCCTGACTTTC.

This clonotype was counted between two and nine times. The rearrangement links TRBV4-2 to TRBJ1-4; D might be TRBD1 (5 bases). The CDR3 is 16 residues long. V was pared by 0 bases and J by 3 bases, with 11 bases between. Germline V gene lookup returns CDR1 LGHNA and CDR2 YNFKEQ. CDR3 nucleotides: TGTGCCAGCAGCCAAGACGGGGGACGCTCTAATGAAAAACTGTTTTTT. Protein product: CASSQDGGRSNEKLFF.

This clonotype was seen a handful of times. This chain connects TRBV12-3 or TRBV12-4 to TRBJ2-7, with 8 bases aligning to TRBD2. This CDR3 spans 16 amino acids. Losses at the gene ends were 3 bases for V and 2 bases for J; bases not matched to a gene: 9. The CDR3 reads CASSFPRGGGPYEQYF. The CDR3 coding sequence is TGTGCCAGCAGTTTCCCACGGGGGGGAGGTCCCTACGAGCAGTACTTC.

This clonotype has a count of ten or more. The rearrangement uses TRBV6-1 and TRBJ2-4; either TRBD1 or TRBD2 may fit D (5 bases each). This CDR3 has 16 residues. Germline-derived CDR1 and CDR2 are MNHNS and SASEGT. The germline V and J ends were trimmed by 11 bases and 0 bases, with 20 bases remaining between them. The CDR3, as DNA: TGTGCCGGCTCCTCCGGGACCACACTAGCCAAAAACATTCAGTACTTC. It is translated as CAGSSGTTLAKNIQYF.

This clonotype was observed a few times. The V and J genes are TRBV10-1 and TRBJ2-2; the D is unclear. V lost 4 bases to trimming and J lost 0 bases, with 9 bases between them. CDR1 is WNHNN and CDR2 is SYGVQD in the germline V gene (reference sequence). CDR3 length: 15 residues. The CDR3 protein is CASSGRPPNTGELFF. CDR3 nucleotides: TGCGCCAGCAGTGGAAGGCCCCCGAACACCGGGGAGCTGTTTTTT.

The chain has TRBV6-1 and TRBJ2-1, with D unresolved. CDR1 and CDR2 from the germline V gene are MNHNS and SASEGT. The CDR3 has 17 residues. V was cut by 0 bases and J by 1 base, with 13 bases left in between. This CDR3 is CASSEALWGGSYNEQFF. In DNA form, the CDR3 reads TGTGCCAGCAGTGAAGCGCTTTGGGGTGGGTCCTACAATGAGCAGTTCTTC.

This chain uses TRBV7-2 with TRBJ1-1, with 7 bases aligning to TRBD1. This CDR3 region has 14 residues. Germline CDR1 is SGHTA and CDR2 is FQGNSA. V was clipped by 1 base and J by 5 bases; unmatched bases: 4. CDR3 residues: CASSLEPGGTEAFF. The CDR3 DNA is TGTGCCAGCAGCTTAGAGCCAGGGGGTACTGAAGCTTTCTTT.

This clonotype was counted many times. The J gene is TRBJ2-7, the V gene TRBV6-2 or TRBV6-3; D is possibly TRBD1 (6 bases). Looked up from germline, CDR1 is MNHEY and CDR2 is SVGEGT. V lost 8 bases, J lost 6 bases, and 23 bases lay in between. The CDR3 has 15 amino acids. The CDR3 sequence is CASRPNTGRLSEQYV. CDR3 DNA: TGTGCCAGCCGACCTAATACAGGGCGCCTCTCCGAGCAGTACGTC.

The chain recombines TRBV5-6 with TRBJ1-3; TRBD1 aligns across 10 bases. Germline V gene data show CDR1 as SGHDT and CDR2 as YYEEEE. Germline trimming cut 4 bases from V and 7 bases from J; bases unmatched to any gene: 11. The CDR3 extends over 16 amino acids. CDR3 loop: CASSLGQGIFTNTIYF. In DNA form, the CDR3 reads TGTGCCAGCAGCCTGGGACAGGGGATCTTTACGAACACCATATATTTT.

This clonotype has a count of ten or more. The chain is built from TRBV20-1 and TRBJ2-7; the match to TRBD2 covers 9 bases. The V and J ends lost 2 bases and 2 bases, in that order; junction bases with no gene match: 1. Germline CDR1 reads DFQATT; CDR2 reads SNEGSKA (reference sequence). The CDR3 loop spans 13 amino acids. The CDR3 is CSARPSGAYEQYV. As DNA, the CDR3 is TGCAGTGCTAGACCTAGCGGGGCCTACGAGCAGTACGTC.

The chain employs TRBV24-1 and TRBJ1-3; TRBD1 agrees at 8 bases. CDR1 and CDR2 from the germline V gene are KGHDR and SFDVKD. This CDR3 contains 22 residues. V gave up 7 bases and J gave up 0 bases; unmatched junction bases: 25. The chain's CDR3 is CATSRNRPEDRDLESSGNTIYF. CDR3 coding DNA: TGTGCCACCAGCAGAAATCGACCCGAGGACAGGGACCTAGAGAGCTCTGGAAACACCATATATTTT.

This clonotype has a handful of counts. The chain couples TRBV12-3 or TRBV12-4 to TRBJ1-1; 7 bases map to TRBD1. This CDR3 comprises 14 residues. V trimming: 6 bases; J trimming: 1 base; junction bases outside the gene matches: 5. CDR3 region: CASRAGTANTEAFF. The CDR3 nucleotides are TGTGCCAGCAGAGCAGGGACAGCGAACACTGAAGCTTTCTTT.

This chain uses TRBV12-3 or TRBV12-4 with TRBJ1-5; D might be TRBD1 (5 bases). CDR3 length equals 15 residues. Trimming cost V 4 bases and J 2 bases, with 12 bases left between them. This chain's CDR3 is CASSSQGGRNQPQHF. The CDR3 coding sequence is TGTGCCAGCAGTTCCCAGGGTGGTCGCAATCAGCCCCAGCATTTT.

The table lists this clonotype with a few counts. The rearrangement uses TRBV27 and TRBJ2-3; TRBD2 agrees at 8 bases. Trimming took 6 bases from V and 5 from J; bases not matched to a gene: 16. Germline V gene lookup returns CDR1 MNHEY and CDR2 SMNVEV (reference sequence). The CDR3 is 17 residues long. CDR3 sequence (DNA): TGTGCCAGCAGGACTCTAAGTCTAGCGGGCGCCGGAGATACGCAGTATTTT. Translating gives CASRTLSLAGAGDTQYF.

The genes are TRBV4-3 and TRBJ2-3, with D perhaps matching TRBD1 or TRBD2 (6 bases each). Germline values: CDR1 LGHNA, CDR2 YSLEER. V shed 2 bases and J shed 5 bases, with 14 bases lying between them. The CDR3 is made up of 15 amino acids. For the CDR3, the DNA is TGCGCCAGCAGCCAAACCCCGAGGGGGGTAGATACGCAGTATTTT. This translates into CASSQTPRGVDTQYF.

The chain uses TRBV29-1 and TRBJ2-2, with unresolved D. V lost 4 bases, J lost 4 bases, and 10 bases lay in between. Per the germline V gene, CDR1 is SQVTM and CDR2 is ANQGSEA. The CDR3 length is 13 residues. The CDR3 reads CSVARSPTGELFF. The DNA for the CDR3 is TGCAGCGTTGCTCGGTCCCCCACCGGGGAGCTGTTTTTT.

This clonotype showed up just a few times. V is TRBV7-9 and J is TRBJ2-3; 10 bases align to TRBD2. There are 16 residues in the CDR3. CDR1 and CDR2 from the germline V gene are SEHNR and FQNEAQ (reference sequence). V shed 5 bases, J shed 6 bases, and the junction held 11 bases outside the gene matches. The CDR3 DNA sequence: TGTGCCAGCAGCCGTAGTAGCGGGGGGCCTCGGGATACGCAGTATTTT. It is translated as CASSRSSGGPRDTQYF.

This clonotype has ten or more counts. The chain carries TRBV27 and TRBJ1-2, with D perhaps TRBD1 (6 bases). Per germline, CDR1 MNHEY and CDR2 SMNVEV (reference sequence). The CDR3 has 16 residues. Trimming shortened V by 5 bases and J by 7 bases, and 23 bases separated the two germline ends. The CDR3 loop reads CASSPGTWGAFSGYTF. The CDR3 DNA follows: TGTGCCAGCAGTCCGGGCACCTGGGGGGCGTTCTCTGGCTACACCTTC.

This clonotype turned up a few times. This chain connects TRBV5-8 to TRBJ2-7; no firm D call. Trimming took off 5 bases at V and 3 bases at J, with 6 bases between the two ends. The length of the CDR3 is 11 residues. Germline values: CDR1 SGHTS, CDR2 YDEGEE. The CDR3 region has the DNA TGTGCCAGCAGTAAGCGCTACGAGCAGTACGTC. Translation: CASSKRYEQYV.

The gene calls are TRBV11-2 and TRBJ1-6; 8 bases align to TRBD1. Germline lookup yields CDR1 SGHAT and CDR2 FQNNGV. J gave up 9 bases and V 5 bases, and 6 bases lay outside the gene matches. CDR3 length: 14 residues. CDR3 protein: CASSLTGDGSPLHF. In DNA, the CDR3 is TGTGCCAGCAGCCTGACAGGGGATGGTTCACCCCTCCACTTT.

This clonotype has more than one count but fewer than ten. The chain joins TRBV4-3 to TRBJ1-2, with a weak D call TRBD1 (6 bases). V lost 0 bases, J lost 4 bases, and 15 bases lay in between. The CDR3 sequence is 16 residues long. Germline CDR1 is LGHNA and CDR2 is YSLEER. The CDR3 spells CASSQEEVRGIYGYTF. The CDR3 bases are TGCGCCAGCAGCCAAGAGGAAGTCAGGGGAATCTATGGCTACACCTTC.

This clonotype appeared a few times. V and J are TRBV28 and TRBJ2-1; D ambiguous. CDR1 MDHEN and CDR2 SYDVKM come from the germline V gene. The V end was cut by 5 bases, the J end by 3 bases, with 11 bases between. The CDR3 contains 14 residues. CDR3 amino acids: CASSPNSLYNEQFF. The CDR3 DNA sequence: TGTGCCAGCAGTCCAAACTCCCTCTACAATGAGCAGTTCTTC.

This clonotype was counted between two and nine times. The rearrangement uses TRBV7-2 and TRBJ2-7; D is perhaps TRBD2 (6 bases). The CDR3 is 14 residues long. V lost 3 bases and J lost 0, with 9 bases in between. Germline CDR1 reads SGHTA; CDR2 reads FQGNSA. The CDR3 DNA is TGTGCCAGCAGCTTGTCGGGGGTCTCCTACGAGCAGTACTTC. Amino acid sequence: CASSLSGVSYEQYF.